Following are 4 T cell receptor beta chains from one sample sequenced in a study of blood T cell repertoires in COVID-19. Profiled with immunoSEQ multiplex PCR; TCRdb holds only in-frame clones, not every one. The sample holds 54,000 or so clones, 80% to 90% seen once. Material: peripheral blood. Every receptor here comes from a man between 45 and 60 years old with active COVID-19.

This rearrangement joins TRBV9 to TRBJ1-1; D possibly corresponds to TRBD1 (5 bases). Trimming cost V 3 bases and J 1 base, with 10 bases left between them. The CDR3 covers 14 residues. Germline V gives CDR1 SGDLS, CDR2 YYNGEE. The CDR3 region is CASSEFDRNTEAFF. CDR3 nucleotides: TGTGCCAGCAGCGAGTTCGACAGGAACACTGAAGCTTTCTTT.

The gene calls are TRBV3-1 (or the pseudogene TRBV3-2) and TRBJ1-2; TRBD1 agrees at 10 bases. V was pared by 0 bases and J by 0 bases, with 4 bases of the junction left unmatched. Germline CDR1 reads LGHDT; CDR2 reads YNNKEL (reference sequence). The CDR3 has 17 amino acids. The chain's CDR3 is CASSQDATGGSNYGYTF. The CDR3 DNA sequence: TGTGCCAGCAGCCAAGACGCGACAGGGGGCTCTAACTATGGCTACACCTTC.

The chain links TRBV5-1 to TRBJ2-6; 7 nucleotides agree with TRBD1. The V gene's germline CDR1 is SGHRS and CDR2 YFSETQ. The CDR3 is 16 residues long. Unmatched junction bases numbered 5, after V lost 4 bases and J lost 1 base. The CDR3 sequence is CASSLQGPSGANVLTF. CDR3 coding DNA: TGCGCCAGCAGCCTACAGGGGCCATCTGGGGCCAACGTCCTGACTTTC.

The chain couples TRBV30 to TRBJ2-7, with 14 bases aligning to TRBD2. CDR3 size: 17 residues. V gave up 2 bases and J gave up 6 bases; unmatched junction bases: 12. Per the germline V gene, CDR1 is GTSNPN and CDR2 is SVGIG (reference sequence). The chain's CDR3 is CAWSRLAGGPGSLEQYF. The CDR3 DNA reads as TGTGCCTGGAGTCGACTAGCGGGGGGGCCCGGGTCCCTCGAGCAGTACTTC.